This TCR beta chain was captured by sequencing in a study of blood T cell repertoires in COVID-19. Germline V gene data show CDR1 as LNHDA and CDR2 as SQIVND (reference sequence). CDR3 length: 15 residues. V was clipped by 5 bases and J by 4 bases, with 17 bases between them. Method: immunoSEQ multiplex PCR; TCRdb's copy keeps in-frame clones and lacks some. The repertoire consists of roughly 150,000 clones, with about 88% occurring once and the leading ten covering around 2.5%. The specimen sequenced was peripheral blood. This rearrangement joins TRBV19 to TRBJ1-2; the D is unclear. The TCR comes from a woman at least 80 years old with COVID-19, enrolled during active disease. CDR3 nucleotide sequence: TGTGCCAGTAGTGTGACCCCGGGTCTAGGCTATGGCTACACCTTC. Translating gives CASSVTPGLGYGYTF.